A single sample gave rise to the 15 T cell receptor beta chains below, sequenced in a study of spatial heterogeneity in lung cancer (dated 2019 in TCRdb). Overall study outcomes, separate from this receptor: The tumor nonsynonymous mutation count correlated with the number of expanded alpha and beta TCRs within the tumor.

The library was prepared using 5' RACE. TCRdb shows the sequencer as NextSeq 500. TCRdb reran the public reads through fastp at Q25 and MiXCR, keeping productive beta chains. Merged by CDR3 protein, the rows form single entries marked with the most common genes and DNA. The sample table lists about 100,000 distinct CDR3 sequences, 4.4% of them with a count of one. Around 21% of the sample lies in the top ten. The antigens for these receptors are not known. Per the publication, the time point label means: sample taken at primary tumor resection. Sequences were derived from lung tumor tissue, sampled at surgery. These receptors were taken from a male donor with early-stage non-small cell lung cancer.

Ten or more counts support this clonotype. The V gene is TRBV4-2, the J gene TRBJ2-3; D is unresolved. Germline CDR1 reads LGHNA; CDR2 reads YNFKEQ. Trimming shortened V by 0 bases and J by 0 bases, and 4 bases separated the two germline ends. The CDR3 runs 14 residues. CDR3 bases: TGTGCCAGCAGCCAAGACCGCAGCACAGATACGCAGTATTTT. Translated, it gives CASSQDRSTDTQYF.

The chain joins TRBV2 to TRBJ2-5; D gene uncertain. V gave up 7 bases and J gave up 0 bases, with 6 bases separating them. Germline assignment: CDR1 SNHLY and CDR2 FYNNEI. The length of the CDR3 is 12 residues. CDR3 bases: TGTGCCAGCATGGTGTACCAAGAGACCCAGTACTTC. It yields the protein CASMVYQETQYF. Variable domain in full (rest from reference TRBV2 and TRBJ2-5): EPEVTQTPSHQVTQMGQEVILRCVPISNHLYFYWYRQILGQKVEFLVSFYNNEISEKSEIFDDQFSVERPDGSNFTLKIRSTKLEDSAMYFCASMVYQETQYFGPGTRLLVL.

This clonotype was recorded at least ten times. J is TRBJ2-3 and V is TRBV10-3; 14 nucleotides match TRBD2. In germline, CDR1 is ENHRY, CDR2 SYGVKD. Unmatched junction bases numbered 9, after V lost 10 bases and J lost 6 bases. The CDR3 runs 15 residues. The CDR3 nucleotides are TGTGCCACCTCGGGACTAGCGGGAGATATCGATACGCAGTATTTT. It yields the protein CATSGLAGDIDTQYF.

The genes are TRBV6-5 and TRBJ2-1; unclear D gene. Germline CDR1 MNHEY, CDR2 SVGAGI. The CDR3 consists of 13 residues. V was cut by 0 bases and J by 7 bases, with 7 bases left in between. CDR3 sequence reads: CASSYSHKNEQFF. CDR3 DNA sequence: TGTGCCAGCAGTTACTCCCATAAAAATGAGCAGTTCTTC.

At least ten counts were recorded for this clonotype. The V gene is TRBV28, the J gene TRBJ2-1; TRBD2 might be the D (6 bases). CDR1 and CDR2 (germline): MDHEN, SYDVKM. CDR3 size: 15 residues. The V end was cut by 8 bases, the J end by 0 bases, with 14 bases between. This CDR3 is CASSFGRSSYNEQFF. Here the CDR3 DNA reads TGTGCCAGCTCATTCGGGAGAAGCTCCTACAATGAGCAGTTCTTC.

This sequence joins TRBV20-1 and TRBJ2-7; D is undetermined. Trimming stripped 2 bases from V and 7 bases from J, with 18 bases between. This CDR3 spans 14 amino acids. Per germline, CDR1 DFQATT and CDR2 SNEGSKA (reference sequence). CDR3 DNA sequence: TGCAGTGCTAGATCCCGGACGAGGCCGGGTGAGCAGTACTTC. Translating it yields CSARSRTRPGEQYF.

This clonotype was recorded at least ten times. The chain links TRBV18 to TRBJ1-2, with 7 positions matching TRBD1. V lost 5 bases and J lost 5; bases outside the gene matches: 8. The V gene's germline CDR1 is KGHSH and CDR2 LQKENI. The CDR3 has 14 residues. The CDR3: CASSGSGQSYGYTF. The CDR3 DNA reads as TGTGCCAGCTCAGGGTCGGGACAGTCGTATGGCTACACCTTC.

In its sample, this clonotype was seen a few times. CDR3 protein: CASSLWGAYEQYF. The CDR3 DNA reads as TGTGCCAGCAGCCTCTGGGGGGCCTACGAGCAGTACTTC. V is TRBV4-2 and J is TRBJ2-7; D might be TRBD2 (6 bases). Germline V CDR1 and CDR2: LGHNA, YNFKEQ. V lost 4 bases to trimming and J lost 2 bases, with 9 bases between them. The CDR3 contains 13 residues.

The J gene is TRBJ2-2, the V gene TRBV3-1; a possible D gene is TRBD2 (5 bases). V was shortened by 8 bases and J by 2 bases, with 21 bases between the two germline ends. The CDR3 has 17 residues. Germline CDR1 and CDR2: LGHDT and YNNKEL (reference sequence). The CDR3: CASRSLSAEPNTGELFF. In DNA, the CDR3 is TGTGCCAGCCGTTCGCTGTCAGCGGAACCAAACACCGGGGAGCTGTTTTTT.

This clonotype has a count of ten or more. This chain uses TRBV6-1 with TRBJ1-5, with D possibly being TRBD1 (6 bases). The germline V gene encodes CDR1 MNHNS and CDR2 SASEGT. The CDR3 covers 16 residues. V was pared by 4 bases and J by 6 bases, with 19 bases between. CDR3 sequence reads: CASSGLTRGAGQPQHF. The CDR3 DNA reads TGTGCCAGCAGTGGTTTGACGCGGGGGGCCGGTCAGCCCCAGCATTTT.

This clonotype showed up many times. The V gene is TRBV6-5, the J gene TRBJ2-6; TRBD1 might be the D (7 bases). Germline values: CDR1 MNHEY, CDR2 SVGAGI. This CDR3 has 16 residues. Trimming left V 5 bases short and J 0 bases short, with 11 bases between. The CDR3 sequence: CASSGGTASGANVLTF. CDR3 sequence (DNA): TGTGCCAGCAGTGGCGGGACAGCCTCTGGGGCCAACGTCCTGACTTTC.

The chain links TRBV6-5 to TRBJ2-1; D is ambiguous. V lost 6 bases and J 10 bases, leaving 10 bases between the germline ends. CDR1 MNHEY and CDR2 SVGAGI come from the germline V gene. The CDR3 is 11 amino acids. The CDR3 loop is CASRAGGEQFF. The CDR3 coding sequence is TGTGCCAGCAGAGCAGGTGGGGAGCAGTTCTTC.

This clonotype was observed at least ten times. This chain connects TRBV28 to TRBJ1-2; 9 nucleotides match TRBD1. The CDR3 has 16 amino acids. The germline V gene has CDR1 MDHEN and CDR2 SYDVKM. The V and J ends lost 5 bases and 5 bases, in that order; junction bases with no gene match: 12. CDR3 sequence (DNA): TGTGCCAGCAGTCTCCCTTACAGGGGGCGCTATTATGGCTACACCTTC. Translation: CASSLPYRGRYYGYTF.

This clonotype was observed many times. V gene TRBV20-1 combines with J gene TRBJ2-5; 7 bases are a match to TRBD2. The junction had 5 bases not matched to a gene; V was cut back by 0 bases and J by 7 bases. In germline, CDR1 is DFQATT, CDR2 SNEGSKA (reference sequence). The CDR3 has 13 residues. CDR3 DNA: TGCAGTGCTAGAGAGCCAGGGAGGGGGACCCAGTACTTC. The encoded protein is CSAREPGRGTQYF.

This clonotype was observed at least ten times. V gene TRBV7-8 combines with J gene TRBJ2-3; D unresolved. Germline CDR1 reads SGHVS; CDR2 reads FQNEAQ. The V end was cut by 5 bases, the J end by 0 bases, with 12 bases between. The CDR3 is made up of 15 amino acids. CDR3 residues: CASSRLGTSTDTQYF. CDR3 DNA: TGTGCCAGCAGCCGTTTAGGAACTAGCACAGATACGCAGTATTTT. The whole variable domain, filled in from reference TRBV7-8 and TRBJ2-3, reads GAGVSQSPRYKVAKRGQDVALRCDPISGHVSLFWYQQALGQGPEFLTYFQNEAQLDKSGLPSDRFFAERPEGSVSTLKIQRTQQEDSAVYLCASSRLGTSTDTQYFGPGTRLTVL.